These T cell receptor beta chains were read from a single sample in a study of cytotoxic CD8 clonotypes in ibrutinib-treated CLL. Here immunoSEQ multiplex PCR was the method, and the copy in TCRdb shows in-frame clones only, minus some. The sample shows tens of thousands of clones, about 72% of them seen only once. The specimen comprised PBMCs, sampled after 24 months of ibrutinib treatment. The source of these receptors is a human donor with chronic lymphocytic leukemia. Both conserved end residues are part of each CDR3. The D gene is left open where the match is weak. Clone size is stated in some rows and not others, as once, few, many or a class when expanded.

D gene,J gene,V gene,clone size,CDR3 DNA,CDR3 protein
-,TRBJ2-7,TRBV29-1,-,TGCAGCGTAAACCTCGGACAGACCTACGAGCAGTACTTC,CSVNLGQTYEQYF
-,TRBJ2-7,TRBV30,-,TGCGCCTGGAGTGTAACCCGACAGGCTGGGGACGAGCAGTACTTC,CAWSVTRQAGDEQYF
TRBD2,TRBJ2-5,TRBV13,-,TGTGCCAGCAGCTCCGGACTAGCGGGGGGTGTGGGAGAGACCCAGTACTTC,CASSSGLAGGVGETQYF
-,TRBJ2-3,TRBV7-9,few,TGTGCCAGCAGCTCCCCGGGACGCCTAGATACGCAGTATTTT,CASSSPGRLDTQYF
-,TRBJ1-6,TRBV7-8,few,TGTGCCAGCAGCTTAGTTTGGCAGGGTGATTCACCCCTCCACTTT,CASSLVWQGDSPLHF
-,TRBJ2-7,TRBV4-1,-,TGCGCCAGCAGCCCCTACGGAGGCTACGAGCAGTACTTC,CASSPYGGYEQYF
-,TRBJ1-4,TRBV5-1,-,TGCGCCAGCAGCTTACAGACAGGCATTAATGAAAAACTGTTTTTT,CASSLQTGINEKLFF
-,TRBJ2-5,TRBV7-9,-,TGTGCCAGCAGCTTACCCGGGGTACAAGAGACCCAGTACTTC,CASSLPGVQETQYF
-,TRBJ1-2,TRBV2,once,TGTGCCAGCAGTGACGTCAGTATTTTTATCTATGGCTACACCTTC,CASSDVSIFIYGYTF
-,TRBJ1-2,TRBV19,-,TGTGCCAGCTTATCGGCAGGGTCGAACTATGGCTACACCTTC,CASLSAGSNYGYTF